A selection of T cell receptor beta chains follows, all from one sample in a study of CD8+CD57+ T cells in acquired aplastic anemia. TCRdb ran MiXCR on the reads and lists one entry per CDR3 protein. The sample lists around 170,000 distinct CDR3 sequences, 55% to 80% seen once, with about 41% in the top ten. Input material: sorted CD4+, CD8+, or CD8+CD57+ T cells (not recorded which) from PBMCs. Receptors originate from a human donor in good health. Both conserved end residues are part of each CDR3. The order of the fields is J gene, V gene, CDR3 protein.

j_call: TRBJ2-7; v_call: TRBV20-1; cdr3_aa: CSARDYGGNTTYEQYF
j_call: TRBJ1-2; v_call: TRBV13; cdr3_aa: CASSLRQERYYGYTF
j_call: TRBJ2-1; v_call: TRBV19; cdr3_aa: CASSIGLAVANEQFF
j_call: TRBJ2-1; v_call: TRBV15; cdr3_aa: CATSRDGDRGLNEQFF
j_call: TRBJ1-2; v_call: TRBV4-1; cdr3_aa: CASSLERGIDYGYTF
j_call: TRBJ2-7; v_call: TRBV20-1; cdr3_aa: CSAHGTASYEQYF
j_call: TRBJ2-7; v_call: TRBV5-1; cdr3_aa: CASSLILAGEYEQYF
j_call: TRBJ2-1; v_call: TRBV7-3; cdr3_aa: CASSTGTSGVNEQFF
j_call: TRBJ2-1; v_call: TRBV7-4; cdr3_aa: CASSSVCGASYNEQFF
j_call: TRBJ2-5; v_call: TRBV28; cdr3_aa: CASSLWAPGQGRETQYF
j_call: TRBJ2-5; v_call: TRBV20-1; cdr3_aa: CSARAGETQYF
j_call: TRBJ1-6; v_call: TRBV7-6; cdr3_aa: CASSSFNSPLHF
j_call: TRBJ1-3; v_call: TRBV20-1; cdr3_aa: CSAYNQALGNTIYF
j_call: TRBJ2-7; v_call: TRBV20-1; cdr3_aa: CSARPGQGSEQYF
j_call: TRBJ2-7; v_call: TRBV7-9; cdr3_aa: CASSLFRASGALTYEQYF
j_call: TRBJ2-7; v_call: TRBV11-3; cdr3_aa: CASSRRTEGYEQYF
j_call: TRBJ1-2; v_call: TRBV7-9; cdr3_aa: CASRNAGTGGTCTF
j_call: TRBJ2-5; v_call: TRBV5-1; cdr3_aa: CASSLGTSGEETQYF
j_call: TRBJ2-5; v_call: TRBV14; cdr3_aa: CASSQDVEAEKLFFGSGTQETQYF
j_call: TRBJ2-7; v_call: TRBV7-3; cdr3_aa: CASSLFPSYEQYF
j_call: TRBJ2-7; v_call: TRBV5-4; cdr3_aa: CASSFGGGSRDEQYF
j_call: TRBJ1-5; v_call: TRBV20-1; cdr3_aa: CSAMGQADQPQHF
j_call: TRBJ2-1; v_call: TRBV7-2; cdr3_aa: CASSLGTSGRLNEQFF
j_call: TRBJ2-3; v_call: TRBV20-1; cdr3_aa: CSARPLAGVDTQYF
j_call: TRBJ2-7; v_call: TRBV6-1; cdr3_aa: CASRGGLLGGPYEQYF
j_call: TRBJ1-4; v_call: TRBV15; cdr3_aa: CATSKGGTGGEKLFF
j_call: TRBJ1-1; v_call: TRBV5-1; cdr3_aa: CASSRGATEAFF
j_call: TRBJ1-6; v_call: TRBV5-6; cdr3_aa: CASRFGAGGNSPLHF
j_call: TRBJ2-7; v_call: TRBV6-1; cdr3_aa: CASLGAGLKTYEQYF
j_call: TRBJ1-2; v_call: TRBV19; cdr3_aa: CASSMDGQGKYGYTF
j_call: TRBJ2-3; v_call: TRBV7-9; cdr3_aa: CASSLPGGRGTDTQYF
j_call: TRBJ2-3; v_call: TRBV7-6; cdr3_aa: CASSQSASYNEQYF
j_call: TRBJ2-3; v_call: TRBV27; cdr3_aa: CVLGGGRITDTQYF
j_call: TRBJ2-1; v_call: TRBV7-3; cdr3_aa: CASSSQGSSYNEQFF
j_call: TRBJ2-3; v_call: TRBV5-5; cdr3_aa: CASSLREEGTDTQYF
j_call: TRBJ2-1; v_call: TRBV29-1; cdr3_aa: CSVDRQIGNEQFF
j_call: TRBJ2-7; v_call: TRBV20-1; cdr3_aa: CSARSLSGRGPLEQYF
j_call: TRBJ2-7; v_call: TRBV10-3; cdr3_aa: CAIRYRGGTYEQYF
j_call: TRBJ2-7; v_call: TRBV10-3; cdr3_aa: CAIGGGTETYEQYF
j_call: TRBJ1-1; v_call: TRBV20-1; cdr3_aa: CSAQTPMNTEAFF
j_call: TRBJ2-5; v_call: TRBV9; cdr3_aa: CARDPFGETQYF
j_call: TRBJ2-5; v_call: TRBV29-1; cdr3_aa: CSVRIRAGGLETQYF
j_call: TRBJ1-6; v_call: TRBV19; cdr3_aa: CASSMPDRMNSPLHF
j_call: TRBJ2-1; v_call: TRBV24-1; cdr3_aa: CATSDLQGSYNEQFF
j_call: TRBJ2-7; v_call: TRBV7-3; cdr3_aa: CASSLTGSVEQYF
j_call: TRBJ2-5; v_call: TRBV25-1; cdr3_aa: CASSGTVQEIQYF
j_call: TRBJ2-3; v_call: TRBV5-1; cdr3_aa: CASSSSFSDTDTQYF
j_call: TRBJ2-3; v_call: TRBV7-3; cdr3_aa: CASSLADTDTQYF
j_call: TRBJ1-1; v_call: TRBV7-8; cdr3_aa: CASSLWRVGGRTEAFF
j_call: TRBJ2-7; v_call: TRBV12-3/TRBV12-4; cdr3_aa: CASSLGGTLGGQYF
j_call: TRBJ2-7; v_call: TRBV7-8; cdr3_aa: CASSPRTINSYEQYF
j_call: TRBJ2-7; v_call: TRBV28; cdr3_aa: CASSHGSGRTYEHYF
j_call: TRBJ2-1; v_call: TRBV20-1; cdr3_aa: CSTDRGVYNEQFF
j_call: TRBJ2-1; v_call: TRBV29-1; cdr3_aa: CSVGFLSSLGDEQFF
j_call: TRBJ2-7; v_call: TRBV7-8; cdr3_aa: CASSSIAGDVYEQYF
j_call: TRBJ1-2; v_call: TRBV12-3/TRBV12-4; cdr3_aa: CASSLGTGNYGYTF
j_call: TRBJ2-1; v_call: TRBV10-3; cdr3_aa: CAISGGQDLYNEQFF
j_call: TRBJ2-5; v_call: TRBV7-8; cdr3_aa: CASSLVGQGGLRAQYF
j_call: TRBJ1-2; v_call: TRBV15; cdr3_aa: CATSRELGPYGYTF